This T cell receptor beta chain is from a study of shared clonotypes between healthy human individuals. J was trimmed by 7 bases and V by 5 bases; bases with no gene match: 11. The CDR3 runs to 15 residues. Germline CDR1 is SGHDT and CDR2 is YYEEEE. TCRdb's table, derived via immunoSEQ multiplex PCR, lists solely in-frame clones and lacks some. The data contain more than 1,200,000 clones, 98% of them singletons. Broader study findings: It was only blood that was sampled, and tissue repertoires likely differ.

The CD4+ fraction was divided into a CD45RA+ naive subset and a CD45RA-negative memory subset. As for this clone: The antigen remains unidentified.

Input material: naive CD4+ T cells sorted from blood. Sample subset: CD45RA+ positively selected. This TCR derives from a man younger than 45 in good health. J is TRBJ2-7 and V is TRBV5-6; 11 nucleotides agree with TRBD2. The CDR3 loop reads CASSFRTSGRMEQYF. CDR3 nucleotides: TGTGCCAGCAGTTTTCGTACTAGCGGGAGAATGGAGCAGTACTTC.